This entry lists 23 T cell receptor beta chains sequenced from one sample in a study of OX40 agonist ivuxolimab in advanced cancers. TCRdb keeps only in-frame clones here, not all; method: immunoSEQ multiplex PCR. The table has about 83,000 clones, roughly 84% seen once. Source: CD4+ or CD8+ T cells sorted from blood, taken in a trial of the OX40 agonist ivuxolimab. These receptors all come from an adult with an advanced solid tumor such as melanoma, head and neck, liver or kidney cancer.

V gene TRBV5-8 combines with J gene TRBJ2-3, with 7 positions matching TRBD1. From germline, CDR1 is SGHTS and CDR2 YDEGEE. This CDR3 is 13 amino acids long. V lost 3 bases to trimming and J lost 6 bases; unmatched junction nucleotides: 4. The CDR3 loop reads CASSWSRGDTQYF. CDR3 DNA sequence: TGTGCCAGCAGCTGGAGCAGGGGGGATACGCAGTATTTT.

DNA of the CDR3: TGTGCCAGCAGTAGATTAGGGACGGGCTCCTACGAGCAGTACTTC. Its translation is CASSRLGTGSYEQYF. The genes are TRBV25-1 and TRBJ2-5; D possibly matches TRBD1 or TRBD2 (5 bases each). The J call may be faulty, since TRBJ2-7 better matches the DNA end. CDR1 is MGHDK, CDR2 SYGVNS, per germline. This CDR3 spans 15 amino acids.

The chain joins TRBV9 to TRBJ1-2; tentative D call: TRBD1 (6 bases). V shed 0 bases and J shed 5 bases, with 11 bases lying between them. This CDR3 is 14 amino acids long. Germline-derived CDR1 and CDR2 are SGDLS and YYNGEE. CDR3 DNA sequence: TGTGCCAGCAGCGTAGGATACAGGGATTATGGCTACACCTTC. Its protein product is CASSVGYRDYGYTF.

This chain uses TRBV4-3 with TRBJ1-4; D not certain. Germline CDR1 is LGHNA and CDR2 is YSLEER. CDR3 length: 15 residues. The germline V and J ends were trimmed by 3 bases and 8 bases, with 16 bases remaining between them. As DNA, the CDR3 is TGCGCCAGCAGCCATGGGTCCTTAGAAGGGGAAAAACTGTTTTTT. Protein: CASSHGSLEGEKLFF.

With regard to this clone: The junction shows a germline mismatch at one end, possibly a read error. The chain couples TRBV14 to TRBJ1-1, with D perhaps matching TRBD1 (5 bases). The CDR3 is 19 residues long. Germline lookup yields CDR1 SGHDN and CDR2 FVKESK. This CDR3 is CASRQGIKGKEFMNTEAFF. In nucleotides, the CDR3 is TGTGCCAGCAGGCAAGGTATTAAGGGGAAGGAGTTCATGAACACTGAAGCTTTCTTT.

This chain's CDR3 is CAWRGSFPGNTIYF. Here the CDR3 DNA reads TGTGCCTGGAGGGGATCCTTTCCTGGAAACACCATATATTTT. This rearrangement joins TRBV30 to TRBJ1-3; D gene uncertain. CDR1 and CDR2 from the germline V gene are GTSNPN and SVGIG (reference sequence). V was shortened by 3 bases and J by 2 bases, with 11 bases between the two germline ends. The CDR3 is 14 residues long.

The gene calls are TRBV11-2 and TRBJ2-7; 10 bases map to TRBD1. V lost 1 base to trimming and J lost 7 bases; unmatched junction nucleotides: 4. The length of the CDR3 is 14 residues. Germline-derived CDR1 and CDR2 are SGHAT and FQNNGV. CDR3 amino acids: CASSLGQGAGEQYF. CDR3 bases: TGTGCCAGCAGCTTAGGACAGGGGGCGGGAGAGCAGTACTTC.

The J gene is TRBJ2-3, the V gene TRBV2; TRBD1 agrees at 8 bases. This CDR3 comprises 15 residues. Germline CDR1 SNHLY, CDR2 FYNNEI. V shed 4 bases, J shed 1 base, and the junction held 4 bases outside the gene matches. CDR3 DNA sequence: TGTGCCAGCAGTGCCCAGACAGGGGGCACAGATACGCAGTATTTT. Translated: CASSAQTGGTDTQYF.

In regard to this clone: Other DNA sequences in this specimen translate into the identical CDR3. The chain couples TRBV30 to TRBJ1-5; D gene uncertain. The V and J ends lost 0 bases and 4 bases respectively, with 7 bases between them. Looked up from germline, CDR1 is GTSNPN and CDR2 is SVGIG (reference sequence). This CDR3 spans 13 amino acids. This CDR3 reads CAWSVGGNQPQHF. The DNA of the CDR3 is TGTGCCTGGAGTGTAGGAGGGAATCAGCCCCAGCATTTT.

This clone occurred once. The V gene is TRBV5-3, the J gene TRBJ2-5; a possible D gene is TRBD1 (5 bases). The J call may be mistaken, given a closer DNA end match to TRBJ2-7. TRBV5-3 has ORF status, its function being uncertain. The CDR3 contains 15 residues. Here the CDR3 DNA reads TGTGCCAGAAGCTTGGTGGGGCGAGATAGCTACGAGCAGTACTTC. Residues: CARSLVGRDSYEQYF.

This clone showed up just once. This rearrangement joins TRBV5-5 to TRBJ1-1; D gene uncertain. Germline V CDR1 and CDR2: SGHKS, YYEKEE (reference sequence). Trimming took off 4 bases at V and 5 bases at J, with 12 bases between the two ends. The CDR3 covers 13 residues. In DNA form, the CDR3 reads TGTGCCAGCAGCCTGACTGGGATGACTGAAGCTTTCTTT. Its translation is CASSLTGMTEAFF.

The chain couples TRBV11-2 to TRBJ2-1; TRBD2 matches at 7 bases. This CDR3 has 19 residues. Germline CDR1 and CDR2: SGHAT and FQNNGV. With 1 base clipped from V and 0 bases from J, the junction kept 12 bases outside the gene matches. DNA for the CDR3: TGTGCCAGCAGCTTAGTCGGAGGTAGCGGGCCCAGCTCCTACAATGAGCAGTTCTTC. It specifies CASSLVGGSGPSSYNEQFF.

For the CDR3, the DNA is TGTGCCAGCAGCCGGGACAGAGGGTACGAGCAGTACTTC. Translation: CASSRDRGYEQYF. This chain joins TRBV11-2 and TRBJ2-7; 7 positions match TRBD1. Germline assignment: CDR1 SGHAT and CDR2 FQNNGV. V trimming: 5 bases; J trimming: 4 bases; junction bases outside the gene matches: 5. The CDR3 is 13 amino acids. The full variable domain, completed using reference TRBV11-2 and TRBJ2-7, is EAGVAQSPRYKIIEKRQSVAFWCNPISGHATLYWYQQILGQGPKLLIQFQNNGVVDDSQLPKDRFSAERLKGVDSTLKIQPAKLEDSAVYLCASSRDRGYEQYFGPGTRLTVT.

The DNA of the CDR3 is TGTGCCAGCAGTTATGGGGAAGGCAGGGGGCGAGAGCAGTACTTC. This encodes CASSYGEGRGREQYF. V gene TRBV6-5 combines with J gene TRBJ2-7; 8 bases match TRBD1. The CDR3 totals 15 residues. Germline V lookup: CDR1 MNHEY, CDR2 SVGAGI. Germline trimming cut 3 bases from V and 7 bases from J; bases unmatched to any gene: 11.

The DNA for the CDR3 is TGTGCCAGCAGTGAAAGGAGGGGCGGCTACACCTTC. It specifies CASSERRGGYTF. The genes are TRBV25-1 and TRBJ1-2, with D perhaps TRBD1 (5 bases). Per the germline V gene, CDR1 is MGHDK and CDR2 is SYGVNS. V lost 2 bases and J 8 bases, leaving 9 bases between the germline ends. This CDR3 has 12 residues.

The CDR3 spells CASSAGWGNNEQFF. The CDR3 nucleotides read TGTGCCAGCAGTGCAGGGTGGGGAAACAATGAGCAGTTCTTC. V is TRBV6-1 and J is TRBJ2-1, with a tentative D call TRBD1 (5 bases). This CDR3 is built from 14 residues. Germline CDR1 reads MNHNS; CDR2 reads SASEGT. Deletions cut 4 bases from V and 5 bases from J, with 12 bases between.

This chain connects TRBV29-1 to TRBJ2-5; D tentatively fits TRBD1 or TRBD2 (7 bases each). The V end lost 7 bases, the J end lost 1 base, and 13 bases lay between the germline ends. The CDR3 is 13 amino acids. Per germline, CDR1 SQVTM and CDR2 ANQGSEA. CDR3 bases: TGCAGCGCCGGGGGGACAGCCCAAGAGACCCAGTACTTC. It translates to CSAGGTAQETQYF. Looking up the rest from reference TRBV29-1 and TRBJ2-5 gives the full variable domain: SAVISQKPSRDICQRGTSLTIQCQVDSQVTMMFWYRQQPGQSLTLIATANQGSEATYESGFVIDKFPISRPNLTFSTLTVSNMSPEDSSIYLCSAGGTAQETQYFGPGTRLLVL.

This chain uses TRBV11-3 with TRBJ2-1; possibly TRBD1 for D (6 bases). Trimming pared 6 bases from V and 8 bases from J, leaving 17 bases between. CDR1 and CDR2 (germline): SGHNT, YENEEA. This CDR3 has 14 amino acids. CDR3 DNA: TGTGCCAGCAGAGAACAGGGCAGCGGCTATGAGCAGTTCTTC. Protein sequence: CASREQGSGYEQFF.

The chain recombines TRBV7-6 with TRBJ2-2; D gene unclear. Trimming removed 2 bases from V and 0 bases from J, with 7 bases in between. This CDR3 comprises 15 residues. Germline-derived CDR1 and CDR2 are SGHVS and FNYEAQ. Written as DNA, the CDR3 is TGTGCCAGCAGCTTAATTGGCTCGAACACCGGGGAGCTGTTTTTT. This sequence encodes CASSLIGSNTGELFF.

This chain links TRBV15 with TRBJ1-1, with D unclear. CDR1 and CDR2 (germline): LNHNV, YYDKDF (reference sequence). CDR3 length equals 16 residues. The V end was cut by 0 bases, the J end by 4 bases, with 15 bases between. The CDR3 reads CATSRDLAGGITEAFF. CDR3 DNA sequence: TGTGCCACCAGCAGAGATCTTGCCGGAGGGATCACTGAAGCTTTCTTT. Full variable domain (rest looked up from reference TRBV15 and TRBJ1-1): DAMVIQNPRYQVTQFGKPVTLSCSQTLNHNVMYWYQQKSSQAPKLLFHYYDKDFNNEADTPDNFQSRRPNTSFCFLDIRSPGLGDTAMYLCATSRDLAGGITEAFFGQGTRLTVV.

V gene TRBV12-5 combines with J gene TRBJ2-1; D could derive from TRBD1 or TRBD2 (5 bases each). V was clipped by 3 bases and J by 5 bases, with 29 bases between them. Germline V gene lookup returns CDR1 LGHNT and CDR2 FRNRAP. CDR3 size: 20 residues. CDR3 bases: TGTGCTAGTGGTTTTCCCCGACGGGTGCTCGGGGCTCTTCGCCACAATGAGCAGTTCTTC. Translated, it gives CASGFPRRVLGALRHNEQFF.

The CDR3 nucleotides are TGTGCCACCAAGTTACCCGGGGCCTATGGCTACACCTTC. Translating gives CATKLPGAYGYTF. V gene TRBV6-5 combines with J gene TRBJ1-2; a weak D match, TRBD1 (5 bases). V lost 10 bases, J lost 4 bases, and 16 bases lay in between. The CDR3 length is 13 residues. Per germline, CDR1 MNHEY and CDR2 SVGAGI.

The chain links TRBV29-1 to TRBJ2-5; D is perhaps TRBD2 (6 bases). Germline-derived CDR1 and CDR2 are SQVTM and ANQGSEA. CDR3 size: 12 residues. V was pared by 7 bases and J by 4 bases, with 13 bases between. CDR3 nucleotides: TGCAGCGCCGCGGGACCGGGAGAGACCCAGTACTTC. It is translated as CSAAGPGETQYF. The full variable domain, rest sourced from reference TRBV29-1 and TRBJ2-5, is SAVISQKPSRDICQRGTSLTIQCQVDSQVTMMFWYRQQPGQSLTLIATANQGSEATYESGFVIDKFPISRPNLTFSTLTVSNMSPEDSSIYLCSAAGPGETQYFGPGTRLLVL.